This passage covers 26 T cell receptor beta chains from one sample sequenced in a study of blood T cell repertoires in COVID-19. The data were produced by immunoSEQ multiplex PCR, yet TCRdb's version contains in-frame clones alone and is incomplete. The data contain approximately 330,000 clones, 87% of them singletons. The sequenced sample consisted of peripheral blood. These receptors were collected from a man younger than 40 with COVID-19, enrolled during active disease.

The rearrangement uses TRBV5-5 and TRBJ1-2; D not resolved. The V gene's germline CDR1 is SGHKS and CDR2 YYEKEE (reference sequence). This CDR3 comprises 15 residues. V lost 0 bases, J lost 2 bases, and 11 bases lay in between. As DNA, the CDR3 is TGTGCCAGCAGCTTGGGACAAAATCTAAACTATGGCTACACCTTC. It translates to CASSLGQNLNYGYTF.

The V gene is TRBV6-5, the J gene TRBJ1-1; possibly TRBD1 for D (6 bases). The germline gives CDR1 MNHEY, CDR2 SVGAGI. The CDR3 spans 16 residues. With 0 bases removed from V and 4 bases from J, the gap between germline ends came to 15 bases. The CDR3 region has the DNA TGTGCCAGCAGTTACTCGAGCGGGGGCGCGGGCACTGAAGCTTTCTTT. It specifies CASSYSSGGAGTEAFF.

CDR3 in DNA: TGTGCCAGCAGCTTCCCTAGCCGGGATACGCAGTATTTT. This translates into CASSFPSRDTQYF. V is TRBV13 and J is TRBJ2-3, with TRBD2 as a possible D gene (5 bases). The germline V gene encodes CDR1 PRHDT and CDR2 FYEKMQ (reference sequence). This CDR3 comprises 13 residues. The V and J ends lost 3 bases and 6 bases respectively, with 10 bases between them. The full variable domain, its missing parts supplied by reference TRBV13 and TRBJ2-3, is AAGVIQSPRHLIKEKRETATLKCYPIPRHDTVYWYQQGPGQDPQFLISFYEKMQSDKGSIPDRFSAQQFSDYHSELNMSSLELGDSALYFCASSFPSRDTQYFGPGTRLTVL.

The chain links TRBV10-1 to TRBJ1-2; TRBD1 matches at 9 bases. The length of the CDR3 is 14 residues. With 3 bases clipped from V and 5 bases from J, the junction kept 4 bases outside the gene matches. The germline V gene encodes CDR1 WNHNN and CDR2 SYGVQD (reference sequence). The CDR3 loop is CASSDRQGDYGYTF. For the CDR3, the DNA is TGCGCCAGCAGTGATCGACAGGGGGATTATGGCTACACCTTC.

This rearrangement joins TRBV7-9 to TRBJ2-3; TRBD1 aligns across 10 bases. The germline gives CDR1 SEHNR, CDR2 FQNEAQ (reference sequence). Germline trimming cut 7 bases from V and 2 bases from J; bases unmatched to any gene: 9. This CDR3 comprises 16 residues. CDR3 sequence: CASKGGQGRLTDTQYF. CDR3 bases: TGTGCCAGCAAAGGGGGACAGGGGCGCCTCACAGATACGCAGTATTTT.

The V gene is TRBV28, the J gene TRBJ1-3, with TRBD1 as a possible D gene (5 bases). Trimming removed 6 bases at V and 1 base at J, with 10 bases between. The germline V gene has CDR1 MDHEN and CDR2 SYDVKM. The CDR3 has 14 amino acids. CDR3 nucleotide sequence: TGTGCCAGCAGCTCGACAGTATCTGGAAACACCATATATTTT. As protein: CASSSTVSGNTIYF.

The sample holds a few counts of this clone. The chain joins TRBV7-2 to TRBJ1-5; 8 nucleotides line up with TRBD1. Germline V gene lookup returns CDR1 SGHTA and CDR2 FQGNSA. Trimming took 3 bases from V and 7 from J; bases not matched to a gene: 11. There are 16 residues in the CDR3. The DNA for the CDR3 is TGTGCCAGCAGCTTGTCTTCCGGACAGGGAGGACAGCCCCAGCATTTT. It specifies CASSLSSGQGGQPQHF.

CDR3 region: CASSQDRGWETQYF. CDR3 sequence (DNA): TGTGCCAGCAGCCAGGACAGGGGATGGGAGACCCAGTACTTC. J is TRBJ2-5 and V is TRBV11-2, with 9 bases matching TRBD1. This CDR3 is built from 14 residues. Germline assignment: CDR1 SGHAT and CDR2 FQNNGV. V gave up 5 bases and J gave up 5 bases; unmatched junction bases: 6.

The V gene is TRBV7-2, the J gene TRBJ2-7, with a possible D match to TRBD1 (6 bases). The CDR3 runs to 13 residues. The germline V gene encodes CDR1 SGHTA and CDR2 FQGNSA. With 0 bases removed from V and 5 bases from J, the gap between germline ends came to 8 bases. The CDR3 nucleotides read TGTGCCAGCAGCTTAGCGACAGGCCACGAGCAGTACTTC. This gives the protein CASSLATGHEQYF.

This clone appeared a few times. The gene calls are TRBV5-6 and TRBJ1-1, with TRBD1 matching over 8 bases. The CDR3 has 14 residues. CDR1 and CDR2 (germline): SGHDT, YYEEEE. J was trimmed by 10 bases and V by 4 bases; bases with no gene match: 12. CDR3 nucleotides: TGTGCCAGCAGCCTGGGGACAGGTCCCCGGGCAGCTTTCTTT. Protein product: CASSLGTGPRAAFF.

V usage is TRBV29-1 and J usage is TRBJ2-3; a possible D gene is TRBD1 (6 bases). V was shortened by 2 bases and J by 1 base, with 13 bases between the two germline ends. The germline CDR1 and CDR2 sequences are SQVTM and ANQGSEA. The CDR3 has 15 residues. The CDR3 sequence: CSVEPRDTGTDTQYF. The CDR3 DNA reads TGCAGCGTTGAACCCAGGGACACTGGCACAGATACGCAGTATTTT.

This clone was observed a single time. This rearrangement joins TRBV7-3 to TRBJ1-2; 8 nucleotides match TRBD1. CDR1 is SGHTA and CDR2 is FQGTGA in the germline V gene. The CDR3 has 13 amino acids. Trimming at V came to 1 base and at J to 7 bases, leaving 2 bases not matched to a gene. The CDR3 loop reads CASSLIQGGGYTF. DNA of the CDR3: TGTGCCAGCAGCTTAATACAGGGGGGTGGCTACACCTTC.

The chain carries TRBV19 and TRBJ1-1; tentative D call: TRBD1 (6 bases). The V gene's germline CDR1 is LNHDA and CDR2 SQIVND (reference sequence). The ends were cut back, 2 bases at V and 5 bases at J, with 9 bases in the middle. The CDR3 has 13 amino acids. The CDR3: CASSIQGITEAFF. CDR3 DNA: TGTGCCAGTAGTATACAGGGGATAACTGAAGCTTTCTTT.

The V call is TRBV3-1 (or the pseudogene TRBV3-2), the J call TRBJ2-7, with TRBD1 identical over 7 bases. Germline V lookup: CDR1 LGHDT, CDR2 YNNKEL (reference sequence). This CDR3 has 16 residues. V lost 4 bases to trimming and J lost 5 bases; unmatched junction nucleotides: 14. As DNA, the CDR3 is TGTGCCAGCAGCCCTCCCGGTGAAGGGGGCTTCGACGAGCAGTACTTC. Translating gives CASSPPGEGGFDEQYF.

J is TRBJ1-2 and V is TRBV27, with 8 positions matching TRBD1. The CDR3 has 16 amino acids. V shed 6 bases and J 7 bases; nucleotides not matched to a gene: 16. In germline, CDR1 is MNHEY, CDR2 SMNVEV (reference sequence). CDR3 loop: CASSSGTGTSPFGYTF. In nucleotides, the CDR3 is TGTGCCAGCAGCTCCGGGACAGGTACATCTCCCTTTGGCTACACCTTC.

This clone has a single count. The chain is built from TRBV27 and TRBJ1-2; 7 bases line up with TRBD1. This CDR3 is 15 amino acids long. The germline gives CDR1 MNHEY, CDR2 SMNVEV (reference sequence). The V and J ends lost 6 bases and 4 bases, in that order; junction bases with no gene match: 11. The CDR3 here is CASSWDSRAGYGYTF. The CDR3 coding sequence is TGTGCCAGCAGCTGGGACAGTCGGGCGGGCTATGGCTACACCTTC.

In regard to this clone: A junction end diverges from the germline sequence, so it may reflect a read error. The rearrangement links TRBV7-2 to TRBJ2-5, with D possibly TRBD1 on 6 matching bases. Germline V CDR1 and CDR2: SGHTA, FQGNSA. CDR3 length: 17 residues. CDR3 DNA: TGTGCCAGCAGTCGACTCGCGGGCAGGGGACACCAAGAGTCCCAGTACTTC. Translating it yields CASSRLAGRGHQESQYF.

This chain joins TRBV7-3 and TRBJ2-3; D might be TRBD2 (5 bases). The V gene lost 5 bases and the J gene lost 2 bases, with 11 bases spanning the gap. Germline loops: CDR1 SGHTA, CDR2 FQGTGA. CDR3 length: 14 amino acids. CDR3 DNA sequence: TGTGCCAGCAGCCCCGGGATTTTCACAGATACGCAGTATTTT. This sequence encodes CASSPGIFTDTQYF.

The chain combines TRBV11-2 with TRBJ1-1, with 7 positions matching TRBD1. With V trimmed by 6 bases and J by 5 bases, 9 bases remained unmatched. CDR1 and CDR2 (germline): SGHAT, FQNNGV. The CDR3 covers 14 residues. CDR3 coding DNA: TGTGCCAGCAGTAAACAGGGGTCGGGGACTGAAGCTTTCTTT. It translates to CASSKQGSGTEAFF.

V and J are TRBV24-1 and TRBJ2-1; TRBD2 might be the D (6 bases). CDR3 length equals 12 residues. V was shortened by 9 bases and J by 3 bases, with 8 bases between the two germline ends. Germline V gives CDR1 KGHDR, CDR2 SFDVKD. CDR3 in amino acids: CATGTLYNEQFF. The CDR3 DNA reads as TGTGCCACCGGGACTCTCTACAATGAGCAGTTCTTC.

The V and J genes are TRBV27 and TRBJ1-2, with 12 bases identical to TRBD1. The CDR3 length is 18 residues. V trimming: 2 bases; J trimming: 8 bases; junction bases outside the gene matches: 15. Germline V gives CDR1 MNHEY, CDR2 SMNVEV (reference sequence). CDR3 coding DNA: TGTGCCAGCAGTTTAGCCCCGCCTCGGGACAGGGGGCGGCGGGGCTACACCTTC. Amino acids: CASSLAPPRDRGRRGYTF.

The chain employs TRBV13 and TRBJ2-7; D is perhaps TRBD2 (6 bases). The CDR3 is 12 amino acids. CDR1 is PRHDT and CDR2 is FYEKMQ in the germline V gene (reference sequence). Trimming stripped 5 bases from V and 5 bases from J, with 10 bases between. The CDR3 bases are TGTGCCAGCAGCGTCTGGGAGGACGAGCAGTACTTC. It is translated as CASSVWEDEQYF.

This chain connects TRBV5-1 to TRBJ2-7, with 7 bases lining up with TRBD1. The CDR3 length is 15 residues. J lost 0 bases, V lost 0 bases, and 3 bases had no gene match. Germline assignment: CDR1 SGHRS and CDR2 YFSETQ. The CDR3: CASSLGDSSSYEQYF. For the CDR3, the DNA is TGCGCCAGCAGCTTGGGGGACAGTAGCTCCTACGAGCAGTACTTC. Full variable domain (rest looked up from reference TRBV5-1 and TRBJ2-7): KAGVTQTPRYLIKTRGQQVTLSCSPISGHRSVSWYQQTPGQGLQFLFEYFSETQRNKGNFPGRFSGRQFSNSRSEMNVSTLELGDSALYLCASSLGDSSSYEQYFGPGTRLTVT.

The gene calls are TRBV7-2 and TRBJ2-5, with 7 positions matching TRBD2. Per the germline V gene, CDR1 is SGHTA and CDR2 is FQGNSA. The CDR3 totals 18 residues. With V trimmed by 1 base and J by 2 bases, 13 bases remained unmatched. CDR3 in DNA: TGTGCCAGCAGCTTAGATTCCGGTGCCCTAGCGGTTCAAGAGACCCAGTACTTC. It specifies CASSLDSGALAVQETQYF.

This chain connects TRBV7-2 to TRBJ1-5; D gene ambiguous. The V gene lost 3 bases and the J gene lost 6 bases, with 12 bases spanning the gap. The CDR3 is 14 residues long. The germline CDR1 and CDR2 sequences are SGHTA and FQGNSA. The CDR3 region has the DNA TGTGCCAGCAGCTTTGGACTTTTAGGTCAGCCCCAGCATTTT. It is translated as CASSFGLLGQPQHF.

The CDR3 DNA sequence: TGCAGCGTTTTGCGACTAGCGGGAGTGGAGTACGAGCAGTACTTC. Translated, it gives CSVLRLAGVEYEQYF. The V call is TRBV29-1, the J call TRBJ2-7, with 12 bases aligning to TRBD2. This CDR3 comprises 15 residues. The J segment lost 4 bases and the V segment lost 5 bases, leaving 9 bases of the junction unmatched. Germline V gene data show CDR1 as SQVTM and CDR2 as ANQGSEA.